Listed here is a single T cell receptor beta chain. The germline gene is not matched at one end of the junction; a read error may be the cause. Germline values: CDR1 SGHTA, CDR2 FQGNSA. The length of the CDR3 is 14 residues. These data originate in a study of CD8+CD57+ T cells in acquired aplastic anemia. The study profiled TCR beta VDJ and CDR3 using genomic DNA as template. MiXCR was run by TCRdb on the reads, yielding one entry per CDR3 protein. The sample consists of 220,000 or so distinct CDR3 sequences, approximately 60% of them appearing once. Only patients with CD8+CD57+ cell expansion on flow cytometry were chosen for sequencing.

The sequence came from a human donor with aplastic anemia. Sequencing input: sorted CD4+, CD8+, or CD8+CD57+ T cells (not recorded which) from PBMCs. The gene calls are TRBV7-2 and TRBJ2-3; D possibly matches TRBD1 or TRBD2 (5 bases each). This chain's CDR3 is CATSQGLRADTQYF. CDR3 DNA sequence: TGTGCCACCAGCCAGGGTCTGAGGGCAGATACGCAGTATTTT.